This is a list of T cell receptor beta chains from one sample in a study of cytomegalovirus exposure and HLA in healthy donors. TCRdb's copy holds only in-frame clones and misses some; the assay was immunoSEQ multiplex PCR. The sample holds some 150,000 clones, about 61% seen once. Sequences were obtained from PBMCs. These receptors all stem from a woman aged 40 to 55 in good health and CMV-seronegative. CDR3s leave out the opening cysteine and the closing phenylalanine or tryptophan.

j_call | v_call | cdr3_aa
TRBJ2-1 | TRBV27 | ASSLSLGLARHEQF
TRBJ1-1 | TRBV5-1 | ASSFSGVLNTEAF
TRBJ1-5 | TRBV9 | ASSVSGGYPQH
TRBJ1-5 | TRBV7-8 | ASSERDYSNQPQH
TRBJ2-3 | TRBV5-1 | ASSFTGTGGTDTQY
TRBJ1-6 | TRBV7-2 | ASARDSLYNSPLH
TRBJ2-4 | TRBV9 | ASSVGGGGNIQY
TRBJ1-2 | TRBV2 | ASSVDSPILGYT
TRBJ2-6 | TRBV6-5 | ASSFLVGANVLT
TRBJ1-2 | TRBV30 | AWSVTGRRGYT
TRBJ2-7 | TRBV13 | ASSNGVSGEQY
TRBJ1-5 | TRBV2 | ASRAGANQPQH
TRBJ1-6 | TRBV7-8 | ASSIRDSPSNSPLH
TRBJ1-1 | TRBV29-1 | SVPIGVSDTEAF
TRBJ1-4 | TRBV5-1 | ASSLGDSSNEKLF
TRBJ2-1 | TRBV7-2 | ASSLGGTGTYNEQF
TRBJ1-2 | TRBV5-1 | ASSSEGQGGYT
TRBJ1-2 | TRBV28 | ASSLAYGYT
TRBJ2-1 | TRBV5-1 | ASSSLAGGGNEQF